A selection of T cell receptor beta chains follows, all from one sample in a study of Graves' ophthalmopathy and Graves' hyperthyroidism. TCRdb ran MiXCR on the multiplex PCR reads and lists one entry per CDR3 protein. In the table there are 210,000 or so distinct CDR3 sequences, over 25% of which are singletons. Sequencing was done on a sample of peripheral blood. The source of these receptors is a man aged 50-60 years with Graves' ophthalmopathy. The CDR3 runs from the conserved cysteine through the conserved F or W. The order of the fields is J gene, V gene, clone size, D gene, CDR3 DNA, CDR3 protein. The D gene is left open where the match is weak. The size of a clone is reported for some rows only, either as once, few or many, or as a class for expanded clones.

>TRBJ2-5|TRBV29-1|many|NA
TGCAGCGTTGCCCGGAGGGTTTCAGAGACCCAGTACTTC
CSVARRVSETQYF
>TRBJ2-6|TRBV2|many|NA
TGTGCCAGCAGTCGGGACGCGTTCTCTGGGGCCAACGTCCTGACTTTC
CASSRDAFSGANVLTF
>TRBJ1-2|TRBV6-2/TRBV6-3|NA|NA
TGTGCCAGCAGTTACTCGGAGGGACGGTATGGCTACACCTTC
CASSYSEGRYGYTF
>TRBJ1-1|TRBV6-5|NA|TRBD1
TGTGCCAGCAGTTACGGACAGGGGGTGAGGACTGAAGCTTTCTTT
CASSYGQGVRTEAFF
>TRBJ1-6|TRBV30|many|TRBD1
TGTGCCGCCACCCCCGGGACAGGGGGCTCGAATTCACCCCTCCACTTT
CAATPGTGGSNSPLHF
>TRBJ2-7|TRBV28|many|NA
TGTGCCAGCAGTCTCGATCCCACGGCCGAGCAGTACTTC
CASSLDPTAEQYF
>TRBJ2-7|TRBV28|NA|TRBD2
TGTGCCAGCAGCACGGCTAGCGGGAGCTCCTACGAGCAGTACTTC
CASSTASGSSYEQYF
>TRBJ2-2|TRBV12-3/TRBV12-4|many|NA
TGTGCCAGCAGTTTGTTCGGAACCGGGGAGCTGTTTTTT
CASSLFGTGELFF
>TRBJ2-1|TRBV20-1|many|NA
TGCAGTGCTAGAAGGGCGGGCGAGCAGTTCTTC
CSARRAGEQFF
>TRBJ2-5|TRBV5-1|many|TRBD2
TGCGCCAGCAGCGCGGGGGGTACGGAAGCGGGATGGTCCCAGTACTTC
CASSAGGTEAGWSQYF
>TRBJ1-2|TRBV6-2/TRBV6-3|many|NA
TGTGCCAGCAGTTACGAATACAACCGGAACTACTATGGCTACACCTTC
CASSYEYNRNYYGYTF
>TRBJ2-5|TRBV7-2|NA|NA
TGTGCCAGCAGCTTAGATAGCAGCACGGAGACCCAGTACTTC
CASSLDSSTETQYF
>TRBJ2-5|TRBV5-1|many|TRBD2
TGCGCCAGCAGCCTACAGACTAGCTTGGAGACCCAGTACTTC
CASSLQTSLETQYF
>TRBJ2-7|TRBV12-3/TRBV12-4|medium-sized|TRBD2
TGTGCCAGCGTCGCCGGAGCGGGGGCAAGGGAGCAGTACTTC
CASVAGAGAREQYF
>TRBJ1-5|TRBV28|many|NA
TGTGCCAGCAGTTTGAAACATCAGCCCCAGCATTTT
CASSLKHQPQHF
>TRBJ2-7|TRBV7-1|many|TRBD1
TGTGCCAGCAGCTCCCTCTCGGGGGGGACAGGGGCTTTCGGTAAGAAGTACGAGCAGTACTTC
CASSSLSGGTGAFGKKYEQYF
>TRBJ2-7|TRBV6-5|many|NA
TGTGCCAGCGGCCGCCCGTCAGCGAGCCGGGGCGAGCAGTACTTC
CASGRPSASRGEQYF
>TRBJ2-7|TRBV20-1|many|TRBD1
TGCAGTGCTAGAGATGGGGGACAGGCTTCTTACGAGCAGTACTTC
CSARDGGQASYEQYF
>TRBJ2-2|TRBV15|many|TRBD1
TGTGCCACCAGCAGAGATTTACTGGGACAGGGTTTTCCCGGGGAGCTGTTTTTT
CATSRDLLGQGFPGELFF
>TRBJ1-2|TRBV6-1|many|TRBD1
TGTGCCAGCAGTGTTCCAGGGGGCTATGGCTACACCTTC
CASSVPGGYGYTF
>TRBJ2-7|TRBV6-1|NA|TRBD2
TGTGCCAGCAGTGAAGCCCGCGGGAGGGCCTACGAGCAGTACTTC
CASSEARGRAYEQYF
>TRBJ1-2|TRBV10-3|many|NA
TGTGCCATCAGTGGGGGATTGGAACCTTCGAACTATGGCTACACCTTC
CAISGGLEPSNYGYTF
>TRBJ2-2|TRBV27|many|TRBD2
TGTGCCAGCAGTTCTGCCGGGAGGAGTACCGGGGAGCTGTTTTTT
CASSSAGRSTGELFF
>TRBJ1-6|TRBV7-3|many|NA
TGTGCCAGCAGACCCGGGACGGACTCAAATTCACCCCTCCACTTT
CASRPGTDSNSPLHF
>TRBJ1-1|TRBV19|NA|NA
TGTGCCAGTAGTAGCAGGGTATCTGAAGCTTTCTTT
CASSSRVSEAFF
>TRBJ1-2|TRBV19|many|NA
TGTGCCACTCCCGCGACGGAGAACTATGGCTACACCTTC
CATPATENYGYTF
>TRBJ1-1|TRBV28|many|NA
TGTGCCAGCAGTCGACTTGCAGGGGTGACTGAAGCTTTCTTT
CASSRLAGVTEAFF
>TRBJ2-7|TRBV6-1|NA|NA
TGTGCCAGCACCCCGGAGGCGGGAAACCGCTACGAGCAGTACTTC
CASTPEAGNRYEQYF
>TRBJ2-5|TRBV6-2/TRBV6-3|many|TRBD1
TGTGCCAGCAGCGTCGGGACAGTCAAAGAGACCCAGTACTTC
CASSVGTVKETQYF
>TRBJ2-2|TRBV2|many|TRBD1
TGTGCCAGCAGTGTTCCGGGACAGGGACCGACCGGGGAGCTGTTTTTT
CASSVPGQGPTGELFF
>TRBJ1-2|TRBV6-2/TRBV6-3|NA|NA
TGTGCCAGCAGTTTAGCTCTTGGGGGTGGCTACACCTTC
CASSLALGGGYTF
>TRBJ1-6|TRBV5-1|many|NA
TGCGCCAGCACCTCGGGGGCGCGAAATTCACCCCTCCACTTT
CASTSGARNSPLHF
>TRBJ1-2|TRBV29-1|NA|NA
TGCAGCGTAAGGATTGGTAACTATGGCTACACCTTC
CSVRIGNYGYTF
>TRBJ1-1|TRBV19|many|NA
TGTGCCAGTAGTCGGGTAGGCCCATTGAACACTGAAGCTTTCTTT
CASSRVGPLNTEAFF
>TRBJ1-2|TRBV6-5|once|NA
TGTGCCAGAAGTTACGGGGGGGGCGTTGGCTACACCTTC
CARSYGGGVGYTF
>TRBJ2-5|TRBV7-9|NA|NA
TGTGCCAGCAGTTCAACAAGGACCGAGACCCAGTACTTC
CASSSTRTETQYF
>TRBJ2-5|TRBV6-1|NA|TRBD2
TGTGCCTGCACCGGGGGGGTTGCGGAGACCCAGTACTTC
CACTGGVAETQYF
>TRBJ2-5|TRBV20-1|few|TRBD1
TGCAGTGCTAGAGATGGGACAGGGGGCGGGGATGAGACCCAGTACTTC
CSARDGTGGGDETQYF
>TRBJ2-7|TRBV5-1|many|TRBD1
TGCGCCAGCAGCCCCGGACAGGCTGCGACCTACGAGCAGTACTTC
CASSPGQAATYEQYF
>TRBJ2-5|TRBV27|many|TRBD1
TGTGCCAGCAGTTTTCAGGGGGAGTACCAAGAGACCCAGTACTTC
CASSFQGEYQETQYF
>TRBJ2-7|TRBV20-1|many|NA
TGCAGTGCTAGAGTTCCCGCGGAAGGCTACGAGCAGTACTTC
CSARVPAEGYEQYF
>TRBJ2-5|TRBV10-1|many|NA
TGCGCCACCAGCACAGGCCGGGAGACCCAGTACTTC
CATSTGRETQYF
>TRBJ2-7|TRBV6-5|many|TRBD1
TGCGCCAGCAGTTCGACAGGGGGCAGTTACGAGCAGTACTTC
CASSSTGGSYEQYF
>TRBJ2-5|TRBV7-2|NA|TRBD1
TGTGCCAGCAGCCCGGGACAGGGGGCGAAGACCCAGTACTTC
CASSPGQGAKTQYF
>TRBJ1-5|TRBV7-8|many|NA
TGTGCCAGCAGCTCCCGGCAGGGGCCTCAGCCCCAGCATTTT
CASSSRQGPQPQHF
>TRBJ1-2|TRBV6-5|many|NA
TGTGCCAGCAGTTACTCGAAAGGGGCTGGCTACACCTTC
CASSYSKGAGYTF
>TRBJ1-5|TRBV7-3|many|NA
TGTGCCAGCAGCTTAAAATGTGGGGTGAGGGCTTGGCAGCCCCAGCATTTT
CASSLKCGVRAWQPQHF
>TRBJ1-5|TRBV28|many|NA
TGTGCCAGCATAGAAACCCCCGGGAGTAGCAATCAGCCCCAGCATTTT
CASIETPGSSNQPQHF
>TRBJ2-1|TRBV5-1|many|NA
TGCGCCAGCAGCTATTCAGGGGGGACCTACAATGAGCAGTTCTTC
CASSYSGGTYNEQFF
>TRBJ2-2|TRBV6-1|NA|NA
TGTGCCAGCTCTCGAGGGGATGGTGGGACCGGGGAGCTGTTTTTT
CASSRGDGGTGELFF
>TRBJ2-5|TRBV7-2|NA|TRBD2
TGTGCCAGCAGCTTAGGGACTAGCGGGATAGAGACCCAGTACTTC
CASSLGTSGIETQYF
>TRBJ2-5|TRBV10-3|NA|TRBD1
TGTGCCATCAGGGGTGAGCGACAGGGGGCGAGTACCCAGTACTTC
CAIRGERQGASTQYF
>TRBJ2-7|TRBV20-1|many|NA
TGCAGTGCTAGAGGTGGGGGCCGCTACGAGCAGTACTTC
CSARGGGRYEQYF
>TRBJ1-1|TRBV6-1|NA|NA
TGTGCCAGCACCTCGGCGGCAGGGCCTGAAGCTTTCTTT
CASTSAAGPEAFF
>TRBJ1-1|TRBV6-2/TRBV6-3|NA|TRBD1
TGTGCCAGCAGTTACGGGCAGGGGGTCGCTGAAGCTTTCTTT
CASSYGQGVAEAFF